This T cell receptor beta chain was sequenced during a study of beta chain features in type 1 diabetes. About the research overall: Comparable age, gender and cell yields were observed in patients relative to healthy donors.

This clone was observed a few times. The antigen is not known. Expressed TCRB transcripts were sequenced because the isolated RNA had all been reverse transcribed beforehand. The assay was immunoSEQ multiplex PCR, and TCRdb's table has in-frame clones only and misses some. The profile shows some 250,000 clones, about 15% of them singletons. Findings of the study overall: For Type 1 diabetes patients, all four CD4+ subsets carried TCRB CDR3s that were moderately but significantly shorter.

This CDR3 contains 15 residues. Germline V CDR1 and CDR2: MNHEY, SMNVEV (reference sequence). Trimming shortened V by 4 bases and J by 2 bases, and 14 bases separated the two germline ends. Input material: naive CD4+ T cells from blood. The rearrangement uses TRBV27 and TRBJ1-1, with D perhaps matching TRBD1 (5 bases). The sequence came from a young man with type 1 diabetes. The CDR3 region has the DNA TGTGCCAGCAGTTCATGGGGCGCGGATAACACTGAAGCTTTCTTT. As protein: CASSSWGADNTEAFF.